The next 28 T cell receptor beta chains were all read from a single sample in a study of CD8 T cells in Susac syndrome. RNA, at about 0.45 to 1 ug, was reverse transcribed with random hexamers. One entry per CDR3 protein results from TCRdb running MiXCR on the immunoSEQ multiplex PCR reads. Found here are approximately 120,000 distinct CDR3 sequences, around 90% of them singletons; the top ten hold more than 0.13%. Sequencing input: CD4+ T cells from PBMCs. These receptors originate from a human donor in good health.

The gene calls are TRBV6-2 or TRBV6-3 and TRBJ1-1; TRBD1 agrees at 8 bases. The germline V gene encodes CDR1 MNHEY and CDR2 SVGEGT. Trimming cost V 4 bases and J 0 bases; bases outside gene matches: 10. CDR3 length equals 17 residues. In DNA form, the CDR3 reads TGTGCCAGCAGTTCCCGAGCCAAGACAGGGGTGAACACTGAAGCTTTCTTT. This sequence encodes CASSSRAKTGVNTEAFF.

The chain's CDR3 is CSAPLGNSGANVLTF. The CDR3, as DNA: TGCAGTGCGCCTCTGGGTAACTCTGGGGCCAACGTCCTGACTTTC. V usage is TRBV20-1 and J usage is TRBJ2-6; D unresolved. In germline, CDR1 is DFQATT, CDR2 SNEGSKA (reference sequence). V shed 6 bases and J shed 0 bases, with 12 bases lying between them. CDR3 size: 15 residues.

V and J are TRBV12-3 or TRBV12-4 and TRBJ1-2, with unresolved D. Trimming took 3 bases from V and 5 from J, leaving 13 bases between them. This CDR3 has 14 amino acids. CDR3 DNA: TGTGCCAGCAGTTTTGTTGGGTCTAGATATGGCTACACCTTC. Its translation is CASSFVGSRYGYTF.

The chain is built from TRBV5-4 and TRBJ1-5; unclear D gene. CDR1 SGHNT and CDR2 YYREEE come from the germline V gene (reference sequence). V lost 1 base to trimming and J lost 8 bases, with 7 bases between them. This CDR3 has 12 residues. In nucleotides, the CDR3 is TGTGCCAGCAGCTTGATAGGTGAGCCCCAGCATTTT. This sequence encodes CASSLIGEPQHF.

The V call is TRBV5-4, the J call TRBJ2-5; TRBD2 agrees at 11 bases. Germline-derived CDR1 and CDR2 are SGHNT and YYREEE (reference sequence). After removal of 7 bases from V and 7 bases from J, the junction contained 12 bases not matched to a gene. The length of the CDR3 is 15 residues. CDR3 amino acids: CASRGTSGPQRTQYF. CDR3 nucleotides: TGTGCCAGCCGAGGGACTAGCGGACCGCAAAGGACCCAGTACTTC.

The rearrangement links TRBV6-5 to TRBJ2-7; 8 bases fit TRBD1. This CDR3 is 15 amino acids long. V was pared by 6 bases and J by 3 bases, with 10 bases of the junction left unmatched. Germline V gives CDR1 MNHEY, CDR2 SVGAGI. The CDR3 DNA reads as TGTGCCAGCAGACACGACAGGGGTTACGACTACGAGCAGTACTTC. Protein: CASRHDRGYDYEQYF.

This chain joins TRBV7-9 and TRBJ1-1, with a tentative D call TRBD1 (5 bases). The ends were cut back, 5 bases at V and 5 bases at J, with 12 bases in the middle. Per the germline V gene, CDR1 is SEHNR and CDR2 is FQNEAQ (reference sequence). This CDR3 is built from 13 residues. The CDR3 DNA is TGTGCCAGCAGCAACCAGGGTGGAACTGAAGCTTTCTTT. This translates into CASSNQGGTEAFF.

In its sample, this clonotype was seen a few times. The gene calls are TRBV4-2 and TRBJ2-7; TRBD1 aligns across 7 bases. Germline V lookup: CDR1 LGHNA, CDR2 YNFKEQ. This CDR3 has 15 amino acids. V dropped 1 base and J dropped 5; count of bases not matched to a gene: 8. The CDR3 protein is CASSQGQGGFDEQYF. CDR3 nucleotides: TGTGCCAGCAGCCAAGGACAGGGTGGGTTCGACGAGCAGTACTTC.

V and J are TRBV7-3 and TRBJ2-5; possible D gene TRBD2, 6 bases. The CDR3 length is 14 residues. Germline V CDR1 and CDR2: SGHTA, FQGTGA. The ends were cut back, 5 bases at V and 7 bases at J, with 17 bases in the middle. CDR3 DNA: TGTGCCAGCAGCCCCCTCGGGAGCTCGGGGACCCAGTACTTC. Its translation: CASSPLGSSGTQYF.

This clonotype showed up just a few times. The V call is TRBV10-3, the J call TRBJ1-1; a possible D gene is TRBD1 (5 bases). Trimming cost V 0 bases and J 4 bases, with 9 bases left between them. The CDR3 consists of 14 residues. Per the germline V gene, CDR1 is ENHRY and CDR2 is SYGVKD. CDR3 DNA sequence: TGTGCCATCAGTGAGTCGGGGGGAGGCACTGAAGCTTTCTTT. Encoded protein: CAISESGGGTEAFF.

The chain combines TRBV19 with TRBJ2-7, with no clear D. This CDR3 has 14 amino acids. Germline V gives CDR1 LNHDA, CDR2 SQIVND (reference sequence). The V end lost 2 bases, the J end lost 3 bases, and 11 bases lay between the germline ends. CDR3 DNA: TGTGCCAGTAGTATAAACTCTAGGCACTACGAGCAGTACTTC. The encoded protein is CASSINSRHYEQYF. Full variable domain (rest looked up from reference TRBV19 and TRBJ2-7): DGGITQSPKYLFRKEGQNVTLSCEQNLNHDAMYWYRQDPGQGLRLIYYSQIVNDFQKGDIAEGYSVSREKKESFPLTVTSAQKNPTAFYLCASSINSRHYEQYFGPGTRLTVT.

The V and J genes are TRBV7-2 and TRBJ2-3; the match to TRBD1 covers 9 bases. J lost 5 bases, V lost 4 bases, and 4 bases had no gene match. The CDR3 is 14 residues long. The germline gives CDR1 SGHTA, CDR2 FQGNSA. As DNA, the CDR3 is TGTGCCAGCAGCTCACGGGGACAGGGAGATACGCAGTATTTT. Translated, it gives CASSSRGQGDTQYF.

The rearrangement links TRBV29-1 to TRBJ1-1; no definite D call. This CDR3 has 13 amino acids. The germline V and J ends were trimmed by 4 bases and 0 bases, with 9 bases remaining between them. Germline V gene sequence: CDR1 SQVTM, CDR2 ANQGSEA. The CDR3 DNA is TGCAGCGTTGCGCACTCAGTGAACACTGAAGCTTTCTTT. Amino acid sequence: CSVAHSVNTEAFF.

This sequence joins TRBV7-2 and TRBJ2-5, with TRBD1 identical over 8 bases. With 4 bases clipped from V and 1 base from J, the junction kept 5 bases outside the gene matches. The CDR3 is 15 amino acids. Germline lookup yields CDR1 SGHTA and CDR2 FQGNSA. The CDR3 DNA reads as TGTGCCAGCAGCTCAGGACAGGGACGCCAAGAGACCCAGTACTTC. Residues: CASSSGQGRQETQYF. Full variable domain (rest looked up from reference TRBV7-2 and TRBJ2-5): GAGVSQSPSNKVTEKGKDVELRCDPISGHTALYWYRQSLGQGLEFLIYFQGNSAPDKSGLPSDRFSAERTGGSVSTLTIQRTQQEDSAVYLCASSSGQGRQETQYFGPGTRLLVL.

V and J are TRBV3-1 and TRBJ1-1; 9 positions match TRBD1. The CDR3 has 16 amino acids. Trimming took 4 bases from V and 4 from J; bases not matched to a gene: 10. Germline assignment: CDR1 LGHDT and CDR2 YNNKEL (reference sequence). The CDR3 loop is CASSPPGTGPGTEAFF. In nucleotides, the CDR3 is TGTGCCAGCAGCCCGCCAGGGACAGGGCCGGGCACTGAAGCTTTCTTT.

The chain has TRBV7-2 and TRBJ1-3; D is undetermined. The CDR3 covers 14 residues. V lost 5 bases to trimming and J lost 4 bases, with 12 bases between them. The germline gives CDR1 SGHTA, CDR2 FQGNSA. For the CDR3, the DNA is TGTGCCAGCAGCATCAACCCAGCCGGAAACACCATATATTTT. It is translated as CASSINPAGNTIYF.

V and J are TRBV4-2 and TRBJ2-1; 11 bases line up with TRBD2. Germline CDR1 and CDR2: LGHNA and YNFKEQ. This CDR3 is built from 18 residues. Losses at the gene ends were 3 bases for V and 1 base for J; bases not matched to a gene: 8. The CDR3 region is CASSHRLAGGPSYNEQFF. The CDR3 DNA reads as TGTGCCAGCAGCCATAGGCTAGCGGGAGGCCCATCCTACAATGAGCAGTTCTTC.

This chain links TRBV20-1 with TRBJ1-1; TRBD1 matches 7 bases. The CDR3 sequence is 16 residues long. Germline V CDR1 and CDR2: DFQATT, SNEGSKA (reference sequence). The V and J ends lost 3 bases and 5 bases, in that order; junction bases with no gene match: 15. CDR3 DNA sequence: TGCAGTGCTAGGAGTCAGACAGGGCGGGGGGGAACTGAAGCTTTCTTT. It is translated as CSARSQTGRGGTEAFF.

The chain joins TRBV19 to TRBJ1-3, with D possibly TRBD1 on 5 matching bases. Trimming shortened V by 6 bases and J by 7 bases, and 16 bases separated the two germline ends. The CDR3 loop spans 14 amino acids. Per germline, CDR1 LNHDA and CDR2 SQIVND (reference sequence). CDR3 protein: CASRPPGTGNTIYF. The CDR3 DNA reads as TGTGCCAGTAGACCCCCAGGGACGGGCAACACCATATATTTT.

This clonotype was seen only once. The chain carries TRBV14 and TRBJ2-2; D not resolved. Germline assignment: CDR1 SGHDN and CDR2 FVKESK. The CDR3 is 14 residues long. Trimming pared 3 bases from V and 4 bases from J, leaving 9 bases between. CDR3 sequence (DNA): TGTGCCAGCAGCCACCGACAAATCACCGGGGAGCTGTTTTTT. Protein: CASSHRQITGELFF.

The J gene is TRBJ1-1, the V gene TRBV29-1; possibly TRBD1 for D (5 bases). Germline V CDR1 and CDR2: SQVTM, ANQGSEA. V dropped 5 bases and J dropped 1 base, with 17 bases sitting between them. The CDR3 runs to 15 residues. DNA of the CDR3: TGCAGCGTTCTTGGGCAGGGAGGAACGAACACTGAAGCTTTCTTT. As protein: CSVLGQGGTNTEAFF. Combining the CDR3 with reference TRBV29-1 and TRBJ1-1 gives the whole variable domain SAVISQKPSRDICQRGTSLTIQCQVDSQVTMMFWYRQQPGQSLTLIATANQGSEATYESGFVIDKFPISRPNLTFSTLTVSNMSPEDSSIYLCSVLGQGGTNTEAFFGQGTRLTVV.

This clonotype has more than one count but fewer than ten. The CDR3 sequence: CASSQAGNTIYF. DNA of the CDR3: TGTGCCAGCAGCCAAGCCGGAAACACCATATATTTT. This chain links TRBV4-2 with TRBJ1-3, with D hard to call. V shed 1 base and J shed 4 bases, with 2 bases lying between them. This CDR3 region has 12 residues. Germline CDR1 is LGHNA and CDR2 is YNFKEQ.

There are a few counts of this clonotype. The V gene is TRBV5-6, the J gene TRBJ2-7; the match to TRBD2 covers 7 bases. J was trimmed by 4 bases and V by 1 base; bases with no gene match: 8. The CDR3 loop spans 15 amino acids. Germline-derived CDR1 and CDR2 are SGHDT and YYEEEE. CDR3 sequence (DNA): TGTGCCAGCAGCTTGTTCCAGCGGGGCAGGTACGAGCAGTACTTC. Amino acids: CASSLFQRGRYEQYF.

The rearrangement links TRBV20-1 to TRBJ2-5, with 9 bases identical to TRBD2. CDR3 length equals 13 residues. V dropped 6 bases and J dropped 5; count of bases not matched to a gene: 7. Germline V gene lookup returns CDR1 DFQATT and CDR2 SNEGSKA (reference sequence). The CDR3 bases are TGCAGTGCCTCCCTAGCGGGGAGTGAGACCCAGTACTTC. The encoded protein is CSASLAGSETQYF.

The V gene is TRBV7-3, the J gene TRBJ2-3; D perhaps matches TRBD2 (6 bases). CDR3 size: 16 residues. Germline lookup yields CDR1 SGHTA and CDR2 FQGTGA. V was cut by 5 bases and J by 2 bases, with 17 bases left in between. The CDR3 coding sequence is TGTGCCAGCAGCCCTGTCCTCGGGGGATCCACAGATACGCAGTATTTT. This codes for CASSPVLGGSTDTQYF. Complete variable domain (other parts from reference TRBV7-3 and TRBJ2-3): GAGVSQTPSNKVTEKGKYVELRCDPISGHTALYWYRQSLGQGPEFLIYFQGTGAADDSGLPNDRFFAVRPEGSVSTLKIQRTERGDSAVYLCASSPVLGGSTDTQYFGPGTRLTVL.

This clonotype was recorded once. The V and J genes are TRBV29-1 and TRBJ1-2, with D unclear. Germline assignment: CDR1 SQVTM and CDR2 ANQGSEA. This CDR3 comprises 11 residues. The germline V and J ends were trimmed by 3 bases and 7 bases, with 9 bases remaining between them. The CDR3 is CSVESGTGYTF. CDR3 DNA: TGCAGCGTTGAGTCTGGTACTGGCTACACCTTC.

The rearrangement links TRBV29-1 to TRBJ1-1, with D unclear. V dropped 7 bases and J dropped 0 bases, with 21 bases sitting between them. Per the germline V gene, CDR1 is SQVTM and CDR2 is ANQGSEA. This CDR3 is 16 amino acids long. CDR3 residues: CSAIPPKASMNTEAFF. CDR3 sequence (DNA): TGCAGCGCCATCCCCCCAAAGGCGTCCATGAACACTGAAGCTTTCTTT.

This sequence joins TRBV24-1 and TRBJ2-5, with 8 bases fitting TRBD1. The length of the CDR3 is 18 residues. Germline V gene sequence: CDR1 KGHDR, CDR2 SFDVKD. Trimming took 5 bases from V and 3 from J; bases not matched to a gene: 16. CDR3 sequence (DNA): TGTGCCACCAGTGCTATTGCGGGACAGGACAACCTAAAAGAGACCCAGTACTTC. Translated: CATSAIAGQDNLKETQYF.